This TCR beta chain was found in a study of OX40 agonist ivuxolimab in advanced cancers. In the study overall: Patients took ivuxolimab, an agonistic anti-OX40 (CD134) antibody. Checkpoint inhibitors had been given previously to over 30% of patients. Of the patients, three showed partial responses, one with hepatocellular carcinoma and two with cutaneous melanoma.

Assay: immunoSEQ multiplex PCR; the TCRdb copy retains only in-frame clones and omits some. The table lists 50,000 or so clones, about 88% of them singletons. The investigators sampled blood at baseline, at cycle 4 day 1, and at cycle 7 day 1. V lost 0 bases and J 10 bases, leaving 4 bases between the germline ends. From germline, CDR1 is MDHEN and CDR2 SYDVKM. The length of the CDR3 is 11 residues. Here the sequenced sample was CD4+ or CD8+ T cells sorted from blood, taken in a trial of the OX40 agonist ivuxolimab. V is TRBV28 and J is TRBJ2-1; D remains ambiguous. The clonotype was recovered from an adult with an advanced solid tumor such as melanoma, head and neck, liver or kidney cancer. The CDR3 nucleotides read TGTGCCAGCAGTTTATGGGGAGAGCAGTTCTTC. This encodes CASSLWGEQFF.